This T cell receptor beta chain stems from a study of T cells in Graves' hyperthyroidism and ophthalmopathy. Patients showing uncontrolled infection, other autoimmune disease, pregnancy or lactation were ineligible. Clinical symptoms, serum thyroxine and TRAb, thyroid ultrasound and orbital computed tomography together formed the diagnostic basis. This clonotype was seen ten or more times. It was RNA transcripts that yielded the amplified TCR beta CDR3 regions. The TCR CDR3 was amplified in a first-round RT-PCR using the HTBI primer set. TCRdb independently ran MiXCR on the multiplex PCR reads; one entry per CDR3 protein. In the table there are 360,000 or so distinct CDR3 sequences, 12% to 15% of which are singletons. From germline, CDR1 is DFQATT and CDR2 SNEGSKA (reference sequence). V gave up 6 bases and J gave up 4 bases; unmatched junction bases: 5. The CDR3 has 13 amino acids.

The chain combines TRBV20-1 with TRBJ2-1; 8 bases are a match to TRBD2. Sequencing was performed on blood. The receptor was derived from a woman aged 60-75 years with Graves' ophthalmopathy. The CDR3 DNA sequence: TGCAGTGCAACGGGAGGGCCATACAATGAGCAGTTCTTC. Residues: CSATGGPYNEQFF.